This T cell receptor beta chain derives from a study of CD8 T cells in Susac syndrome. CDR3 size: 14 residues. Trimming pared 3 bases from V and 5 bases from J, leaving 13 bases between. TEMRA cells were FACS-enriched, and CD8+ and CD4+ T cells were isolated negatively. RNA in amounts of roughly 0.5 to 1 ug was reverse transcribed with random hexamers. TCRdb reanalysed the immunoSEQ multiplex PCR reads using MiXCR and keeps one entry per CDR3 protein. This table holds 150,000 to 200,000 distinct CDR3 sequences, roughly 95% found once. The receptor was derived from a human donor with Susac syndrome. V is TRBV12-3 or TRBV12-4 and J is TRBJ2-5; no clear D. Sequenced input: CD4+ T cells from PBMCs. This chain's CDR3 is CASSLGIFGETQYF. DNA for the CDR3: TGTGCCAGCAGTTTGGGGATTTTCGGGGAGACCCAGTACTTC.